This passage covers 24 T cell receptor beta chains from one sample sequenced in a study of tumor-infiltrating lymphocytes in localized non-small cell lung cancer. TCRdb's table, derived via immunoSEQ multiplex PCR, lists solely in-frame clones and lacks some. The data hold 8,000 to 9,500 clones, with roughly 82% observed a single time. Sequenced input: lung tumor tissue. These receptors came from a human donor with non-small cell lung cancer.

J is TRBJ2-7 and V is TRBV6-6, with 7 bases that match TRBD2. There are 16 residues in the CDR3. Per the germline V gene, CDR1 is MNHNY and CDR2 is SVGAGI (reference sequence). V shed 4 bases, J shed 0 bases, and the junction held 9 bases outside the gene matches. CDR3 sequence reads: CASSWRGGAGSYEQYF. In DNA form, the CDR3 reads TGTGCCAGCAGTTGGAGGGGAGGGGCGGGCTCCTACGAGCAGTACTTC.

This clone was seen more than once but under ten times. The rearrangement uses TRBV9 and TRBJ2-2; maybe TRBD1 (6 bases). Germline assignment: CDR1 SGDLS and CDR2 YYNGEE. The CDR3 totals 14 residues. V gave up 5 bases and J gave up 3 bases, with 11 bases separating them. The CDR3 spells CASRQGRDTGELFF. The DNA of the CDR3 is TGTGCCAGCAGACAGGGTAGGGACACCGGGGAGCTGTTTTTT.

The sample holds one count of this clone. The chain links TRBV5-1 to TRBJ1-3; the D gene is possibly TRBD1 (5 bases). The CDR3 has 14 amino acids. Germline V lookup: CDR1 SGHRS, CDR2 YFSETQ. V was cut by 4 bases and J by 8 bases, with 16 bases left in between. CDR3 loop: CASSLRDVKDTIYF. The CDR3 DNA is TGCGCCAGCAGCCTCCGGGACGTTAAGGACACCATATATTTT. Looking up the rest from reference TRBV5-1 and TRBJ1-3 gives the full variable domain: KAGVTQTPRYLIKTRGQQVTLSCSPISGHRSVSWYQQTPGQGLQFLFEYFSETQRNKGNFPGRFSGRQFSNSRSEMNVSTLELGDSALYLCASSLRDVKDTIYFGEGSWLTVV.

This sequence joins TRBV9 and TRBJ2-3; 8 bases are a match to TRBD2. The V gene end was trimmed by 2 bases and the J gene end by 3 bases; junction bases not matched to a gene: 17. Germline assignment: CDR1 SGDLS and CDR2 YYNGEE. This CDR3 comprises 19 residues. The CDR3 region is CASSVARGLAGKRTDTQYF. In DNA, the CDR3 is TGTGCCAGCAGCGTGGCCAGGGGATTAGCGGGAAAGAGGACAGATACGCAGTATTTT.

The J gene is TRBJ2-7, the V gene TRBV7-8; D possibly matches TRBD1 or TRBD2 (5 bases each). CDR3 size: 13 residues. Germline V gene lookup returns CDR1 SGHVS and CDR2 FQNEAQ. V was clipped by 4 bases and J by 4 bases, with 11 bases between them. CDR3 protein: CASSSGAQYEQYF. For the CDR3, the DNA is TGTGCCAGCAGCTCCGGGGCCCAGTACGAGCAGTACTTC.

The CDR3 spells CAWGAQGGQPQHF. The CDR3 bases are TGTGCCTGGGGGGCACAGGGCGGTCAGCCCCAGCATTTT. This chain joins TRBV30 and TRBJ1-5; tentatively, D is TRBD1 (6 bases). V shed 5 bases and J shed 6 bases, with 14 bases lying between them. The CDR3 covers 13 residues. Germline V gene data show CDR1 as GTSNPN and CDR2 as SVGIG (reference sequence).

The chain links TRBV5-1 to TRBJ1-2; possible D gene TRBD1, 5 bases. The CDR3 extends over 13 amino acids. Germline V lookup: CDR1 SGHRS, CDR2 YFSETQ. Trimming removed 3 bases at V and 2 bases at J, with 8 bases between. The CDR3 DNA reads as TGCGCCAGCAGCTGGGGACGGAACTATGGCTACACCTTC. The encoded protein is CASSWGRNYGYTF.

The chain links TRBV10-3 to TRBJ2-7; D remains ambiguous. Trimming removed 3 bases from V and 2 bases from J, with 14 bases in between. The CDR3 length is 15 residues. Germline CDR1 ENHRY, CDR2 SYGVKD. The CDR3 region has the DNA TGTGCCATCAGTGACTCCGAGCGCTCCCCCTACGAGCAGTACTTC. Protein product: CAISDSERSPYEQYF.

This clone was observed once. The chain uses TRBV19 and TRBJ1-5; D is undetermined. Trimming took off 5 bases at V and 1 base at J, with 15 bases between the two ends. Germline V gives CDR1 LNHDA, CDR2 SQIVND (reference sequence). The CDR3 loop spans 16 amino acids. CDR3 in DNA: TGTGCCAGTAGTCTTACGGACCTGAACAGCAATCAGCCCCAGCATTTT. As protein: CASSLTDLNSNQPQHF. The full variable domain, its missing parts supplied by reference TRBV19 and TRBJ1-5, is DGGITQSPKYLFRKEGQNVTLSCEQNLNHDAMYWYRQDPGQGLRLIYYSQIVNDFQKGDIAEGYSVSREKKESFPLTVTSAQKNPTAFYLCASSLTDLNSNQPQHFGDGTRLSIL.

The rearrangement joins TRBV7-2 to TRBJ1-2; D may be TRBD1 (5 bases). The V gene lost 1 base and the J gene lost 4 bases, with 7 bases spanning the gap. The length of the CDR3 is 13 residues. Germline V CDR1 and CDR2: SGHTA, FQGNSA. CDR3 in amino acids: CASSLGRGYGYTF. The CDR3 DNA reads TGTGCCAGCAGCTTAGGTAGGGGCTATGGCTACACCTTC.

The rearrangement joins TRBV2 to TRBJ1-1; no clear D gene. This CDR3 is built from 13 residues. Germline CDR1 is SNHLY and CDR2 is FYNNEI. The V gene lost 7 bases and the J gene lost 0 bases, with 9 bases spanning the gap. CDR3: CASIKTVNTEAFF. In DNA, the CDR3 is TGTGCCAGCATTAAGACGGTGAACACTGAAGCTTTCTTT.

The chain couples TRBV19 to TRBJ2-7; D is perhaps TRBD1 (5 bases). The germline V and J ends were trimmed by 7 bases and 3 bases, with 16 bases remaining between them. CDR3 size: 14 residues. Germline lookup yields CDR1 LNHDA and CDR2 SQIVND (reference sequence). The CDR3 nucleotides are TGTGCCAGTACCCCCTCGGGCAGGGACTACGAGCAGTACTTC. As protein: CASTPSGRDYEQYF.

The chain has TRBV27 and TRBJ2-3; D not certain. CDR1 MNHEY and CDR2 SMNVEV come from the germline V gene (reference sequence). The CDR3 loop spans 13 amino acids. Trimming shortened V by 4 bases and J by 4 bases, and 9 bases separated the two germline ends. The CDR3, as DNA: TGTGCCAGCAGTTCCGACGGCGCAGATACGCAGTATTTT. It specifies CASSSDGADTQYF.

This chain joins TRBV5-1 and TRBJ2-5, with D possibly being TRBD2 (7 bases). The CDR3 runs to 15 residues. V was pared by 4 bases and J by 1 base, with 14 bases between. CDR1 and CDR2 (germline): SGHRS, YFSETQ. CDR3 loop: CASSPEGGAQETQYF. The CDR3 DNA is TGCGCCAGCAGCCCCGAGGGGGGGGCCCAAGAGACCCAGTACTTC.

The CDR3 DNA sequence: TGCGCCGCAGCTCGGGGACTCACAGATACGCAGTATTTT. Residues: CAAARGLTDTQYF. The V call is TRBV5-1, the J call TRBJ2-3; possibly TRBD2 for D (6 bases). The CDR3 has 13 amino acids. V lost 10 bases to trimming and J lost 2 bases, with 14 bases between them. Germline assignment: CDR1 SGHRS and CDR2 YFSETQ.

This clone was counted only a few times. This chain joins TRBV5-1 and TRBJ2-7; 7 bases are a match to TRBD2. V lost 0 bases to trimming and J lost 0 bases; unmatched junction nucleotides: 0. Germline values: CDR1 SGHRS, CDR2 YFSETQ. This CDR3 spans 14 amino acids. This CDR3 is CASSLGDYSYEQYF. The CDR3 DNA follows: TGCGCCAGCAGCTTGGGGGACTACTCCTACGAGCAGTACTTC.

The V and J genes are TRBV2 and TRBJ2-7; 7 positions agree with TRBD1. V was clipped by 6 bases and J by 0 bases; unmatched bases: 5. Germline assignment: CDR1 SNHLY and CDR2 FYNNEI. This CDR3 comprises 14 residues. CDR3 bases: TGTGCCAGCAGGGTGACAGGGCTCTCCTACGAGCAGTACTTC. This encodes CASRVTGLSYEQYF.

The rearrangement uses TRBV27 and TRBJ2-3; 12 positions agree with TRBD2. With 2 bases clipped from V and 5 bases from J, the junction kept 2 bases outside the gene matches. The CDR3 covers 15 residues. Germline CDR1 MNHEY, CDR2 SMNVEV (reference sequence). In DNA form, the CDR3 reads TGTGCCAGCAGTTTACGACTAGCGGGAGAAGATACGCAGTATTTT. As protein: CASSLRLAGEDTQYF.

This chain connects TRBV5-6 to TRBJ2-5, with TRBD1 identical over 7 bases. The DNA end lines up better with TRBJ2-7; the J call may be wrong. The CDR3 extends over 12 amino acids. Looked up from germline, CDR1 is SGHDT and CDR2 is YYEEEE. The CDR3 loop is CASSTGAYEQYF. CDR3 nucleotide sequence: TGTGCCAGCAGTACAGGGGCCTACGAGCAGTACTTC.

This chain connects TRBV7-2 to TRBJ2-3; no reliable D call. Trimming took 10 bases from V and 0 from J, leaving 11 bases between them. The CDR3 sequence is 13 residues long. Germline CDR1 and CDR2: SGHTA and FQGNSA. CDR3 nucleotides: TGTGCCATTATTCCTACTAGCACAGATACGCAGTATTTT. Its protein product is CAIIPTSTDTQYF.

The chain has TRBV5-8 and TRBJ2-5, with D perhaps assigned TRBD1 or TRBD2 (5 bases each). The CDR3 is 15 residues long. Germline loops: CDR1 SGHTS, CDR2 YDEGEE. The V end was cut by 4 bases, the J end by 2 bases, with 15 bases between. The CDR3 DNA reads TGTGCCAGCAGCAGCCGGGGACGAGGGCAAGAGACCCAGTACTTC. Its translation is CASSSRGRGQETQYF.

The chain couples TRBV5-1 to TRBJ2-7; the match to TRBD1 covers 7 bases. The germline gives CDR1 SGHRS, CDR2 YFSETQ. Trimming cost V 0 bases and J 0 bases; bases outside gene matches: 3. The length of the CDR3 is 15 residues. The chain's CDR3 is CASSLATGPSYEQYF. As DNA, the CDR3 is TGCGCCAGCAGCTTGGCGACAGGGCCCTCCTACGAGCAGTACTTC.

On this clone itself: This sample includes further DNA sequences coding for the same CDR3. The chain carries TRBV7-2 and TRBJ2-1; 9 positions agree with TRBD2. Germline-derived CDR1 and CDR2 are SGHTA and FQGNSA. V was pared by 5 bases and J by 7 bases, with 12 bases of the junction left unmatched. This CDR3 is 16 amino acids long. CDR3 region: CASSPSPGGRVNEQFF. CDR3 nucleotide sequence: TGTGCCAGCAGCCCCTCCCCGGGCGGGAGGGTGAATGAGCAGTTCTTC. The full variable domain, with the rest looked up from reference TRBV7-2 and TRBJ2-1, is GAGVSQSPSNKVTEKGKDVELRCDPISGHTALYWYRQSLGQGLEFLIYFQGNSAPDKSGLPSDRFSAERTGGSVSTLTIQRTQQEDSAVYLCASSPSPGGRVNEQFFGPGTRLTVL.

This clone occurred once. The chain's CDR3 is CASSLGGGQTYEQYF. In DNA, the CDR3 is TGTGCCAGCAGCTTAGGAGGGGGCCAGACCTACGAGCAGTACTTC. This chain uses TRBV7-2 with TRBJ2-7; 7 bases are a match to TRBD1. V was clipped by 1 base and J by 2 bases; unmatched bases: 5. Per the germline V gene, CDR1 is SGHTA and CDR2 is FQGNSA. This CDR3 comprises 15 residues.